Listed here is a single T cell receptor (beta chain). Antigen unknown. Via MiXCR, TCRdb re-called the 5' RACE reads, giving one row per CDR3 protein. The sample shows 650,000 to 800,000 distinct CDR3 sequences, 8.6% of them seen only once. The data derive from a study of identical twins. CDR3 length: 19 amino acids. Trimming stripped 0 bases from V and 2 bases from J, with 18 bases between. CDR1 is SGDLS and CDR2 is YYNGEE in the germline V gene. Overall study results and limits: The authors drew conclusions from cross-sectional statistical analysis rather than following the same donors. Twins shared beta out-of-frame sequences in excess, but this excess was weaker.

The same sample was also used in a study of yellow fever vaccine responses in identical twins. That investigation notes: Twins reportedly mounted vaccine T cell responses that seemed partly convergent, partly personalized.

The material sequenced was PBMCs. V usage is TRBV9 and J usage is TRBJ2-6; possibly TRBD1 or TRBD2 for D (6 bases each). This receptor was identified in a woman in her late teens or twenties in good health. CDR3 nucleotide sequence: TGTGCCAGCAGCGTAGTACCTGGAGGGGGGACGACTGGGGCCAACGTCCTGACTTTC. Translating it yields CASSVVPGGGTTGANVLTF.